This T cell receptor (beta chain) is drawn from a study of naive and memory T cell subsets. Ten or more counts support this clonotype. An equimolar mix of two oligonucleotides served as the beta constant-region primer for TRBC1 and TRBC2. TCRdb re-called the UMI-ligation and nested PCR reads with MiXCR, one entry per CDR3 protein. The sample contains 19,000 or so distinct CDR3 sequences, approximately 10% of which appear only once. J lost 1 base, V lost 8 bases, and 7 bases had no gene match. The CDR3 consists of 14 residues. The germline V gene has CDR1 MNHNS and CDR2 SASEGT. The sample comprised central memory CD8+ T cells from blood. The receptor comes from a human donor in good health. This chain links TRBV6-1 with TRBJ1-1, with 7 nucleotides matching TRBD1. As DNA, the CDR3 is TGTGCCAGCGGGGAGGGGGCGTGGAACACTGAAGCTTTCTTT. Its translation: CASGEGAWNTEAFF.